This T cell receptor (beta chain) was sequenced in a study of PD-L1 blockade in urothelial cancer. Background on the study: When blood samples were assessed, the median T cell count was 141,255.

This clone has just a few counts. The protocol was immunoSEQ multiplex PCR, while the TCRdb copy is restricted to in-frame clones and leaves out a portion. Of 50,000 or so clones in the sample, around 80% were seen once. V lost 6 bases, J lost 1 base, and 18 bases lay in between. The CDR3 runs 16 residues. Germline V lookup: CDR1 MDHEN, CDR2 SYDVKM. The time point was: pretreatment peripheral blood. Urothelial carcinoma in patients was locally advanced or metastatic. Here the sequenced sample was PBMCs, taken around atezolizumab (anti-PD-L1) treatment. This clonotype originated in a man between 70 and 80 years old with urothelial cancer. This rearrangement joins TRBV28 to TRBJ1-2, with D possibly being TRBD1 (5 bases). As DNA, the CDR3 is TGTGCCAGCAGCGTTATTAGGACGGGGGGTAACTATGGCTACACCTTC. Translation: CASSVIRTGGNYGYTF.